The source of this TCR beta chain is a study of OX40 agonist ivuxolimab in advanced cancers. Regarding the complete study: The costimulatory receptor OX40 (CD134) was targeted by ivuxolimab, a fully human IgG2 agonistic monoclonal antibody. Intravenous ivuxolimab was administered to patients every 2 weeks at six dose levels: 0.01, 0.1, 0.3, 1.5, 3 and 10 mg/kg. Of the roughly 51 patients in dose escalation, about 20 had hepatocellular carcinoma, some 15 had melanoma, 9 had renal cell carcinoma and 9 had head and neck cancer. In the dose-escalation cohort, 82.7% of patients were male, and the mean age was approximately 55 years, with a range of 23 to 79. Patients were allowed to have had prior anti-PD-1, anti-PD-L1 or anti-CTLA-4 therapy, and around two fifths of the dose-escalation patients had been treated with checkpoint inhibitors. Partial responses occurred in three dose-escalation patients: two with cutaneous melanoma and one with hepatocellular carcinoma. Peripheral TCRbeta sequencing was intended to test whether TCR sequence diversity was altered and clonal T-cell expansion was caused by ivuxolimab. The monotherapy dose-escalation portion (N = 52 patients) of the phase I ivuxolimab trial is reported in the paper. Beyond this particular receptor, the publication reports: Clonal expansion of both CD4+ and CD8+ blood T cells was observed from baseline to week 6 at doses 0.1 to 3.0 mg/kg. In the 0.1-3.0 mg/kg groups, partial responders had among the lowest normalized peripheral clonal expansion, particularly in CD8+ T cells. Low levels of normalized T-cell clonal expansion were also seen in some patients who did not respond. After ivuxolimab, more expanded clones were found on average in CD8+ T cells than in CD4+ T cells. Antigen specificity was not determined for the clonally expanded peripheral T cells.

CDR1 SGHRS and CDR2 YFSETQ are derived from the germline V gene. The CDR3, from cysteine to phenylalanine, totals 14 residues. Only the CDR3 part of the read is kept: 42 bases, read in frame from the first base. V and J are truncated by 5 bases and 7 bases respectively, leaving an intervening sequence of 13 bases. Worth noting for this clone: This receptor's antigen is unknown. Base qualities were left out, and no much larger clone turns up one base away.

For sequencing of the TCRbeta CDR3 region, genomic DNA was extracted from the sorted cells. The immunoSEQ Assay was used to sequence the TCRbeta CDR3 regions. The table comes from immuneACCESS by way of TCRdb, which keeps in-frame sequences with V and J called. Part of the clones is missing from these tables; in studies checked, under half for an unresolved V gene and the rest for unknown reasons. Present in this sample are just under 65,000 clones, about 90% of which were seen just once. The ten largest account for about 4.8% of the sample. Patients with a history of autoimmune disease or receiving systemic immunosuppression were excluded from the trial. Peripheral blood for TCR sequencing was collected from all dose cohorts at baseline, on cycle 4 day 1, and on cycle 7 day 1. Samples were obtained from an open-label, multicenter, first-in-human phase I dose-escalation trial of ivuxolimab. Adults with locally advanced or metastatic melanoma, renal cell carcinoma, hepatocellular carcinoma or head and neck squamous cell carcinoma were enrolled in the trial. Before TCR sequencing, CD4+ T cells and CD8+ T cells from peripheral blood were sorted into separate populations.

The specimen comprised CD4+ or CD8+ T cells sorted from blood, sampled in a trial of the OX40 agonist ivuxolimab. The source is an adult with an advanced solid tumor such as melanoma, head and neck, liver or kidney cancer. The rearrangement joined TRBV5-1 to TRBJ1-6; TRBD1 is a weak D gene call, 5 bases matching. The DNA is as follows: TGCGCCAGCAGTTCAGGGTATGAGAATTCACCCCTCCACTTT. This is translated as CASSSGYENSPLHF. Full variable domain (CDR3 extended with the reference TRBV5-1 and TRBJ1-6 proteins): KAGVTQTPRYLIKTRGQQVTLSCSPISGHRSVSWYQQTPGQGLQFLFEYFSETQRNKGNFPGRFSGRQFSNSRSEMNVSTLELGDSALYLCASSSGYENSPLHFGNGTRLTVT.